This T cell receptor beta chain emerged from a study of early T cells in non-severe SARS-CoV-2 infection. The table lists this clonotype with a few counts. The CDR3 is made up of 15 amino acids. Germline values: CDR1 MDHEN, CDR2 SYDVKM. Deletions cut 5 bases from V and 7 bases from J, with 18 bases between. Attached unique molecular identifiers marked individual cDNA molecules. TCRdb independently ran MiXCR on the 5' RACE reads; one entry per CDR3 protein. Of around 77,000 distinct CDR3 sequences listed, approximately 14% are singletons. This material consisted of whole blood, taken at baseline. The TCR sequence derives from an adult who was a healthcare worker with PCR-confirmed SARS-CoV-2 infection or an uninfected control (not recorded which). The rearrangement uses TRBV28 and TRBJ1-5, with D unresolved. The CDR3 loop is CASSTVPGDKQPQHF. CDR3 nucleotides: TGTGCCAGCAGTACGGTTCCAGGCGATAAACAGCCCCAGCATTTT.